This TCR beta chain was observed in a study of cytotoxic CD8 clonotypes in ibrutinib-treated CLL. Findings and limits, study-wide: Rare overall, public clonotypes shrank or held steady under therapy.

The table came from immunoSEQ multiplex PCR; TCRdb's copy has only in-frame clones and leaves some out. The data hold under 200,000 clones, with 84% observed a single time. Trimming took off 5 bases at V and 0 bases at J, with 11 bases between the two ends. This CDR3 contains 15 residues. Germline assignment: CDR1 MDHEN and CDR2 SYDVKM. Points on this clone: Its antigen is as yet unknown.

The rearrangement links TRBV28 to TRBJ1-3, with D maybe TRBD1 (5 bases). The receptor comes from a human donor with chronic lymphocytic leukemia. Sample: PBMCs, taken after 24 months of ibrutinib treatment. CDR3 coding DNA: TGTGCCAGCAGTGGGCCAGGGATCTCTGGAAACACCATATATTTT. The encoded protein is CASSGPGISGNTIYF.